This T cell receptor (beta chain) was found in a study of shared clonotypes between healthy human individuals. The study's findings and limits: Lower generation probabilities were found for non-shared clonotypes than for those shared by all four donors. Blood alone was sampled, and tissue repertoires likely differ. Clonotype sharing levels among donors were expected to vary with sequencing depth.

The CDR3 runs to 14 residues. Per germline, CDR1 GTSNPN and CDR2 SVGIG (reference sequence). Trimming took 8 bases from V and 0 from J, leaving 14 bases between them. All the donors were Caucasian adults who lived in Nashville, Tennessee. Assay: immunoSEQ multiplex PCR; the TCRdb copy retains only in-frame clones and omits some. The table lists 2,100,000 or so clones, approximately 95% of them singletons. Remarks on this clone: Its specificity is not known.

Source material: naive CD4+ T cells sorted from blood. Subset described: CD45RA+ positively selected. This receptor was taken from a man aged 18 to 29 in good health. The chain recombines TRBV30 with TRBJ2-1; possibly TRBD1 or TRBD2 for D (7 bases each). The CDR3 DNA reads as TGTGCCCTGGGAGGGACAGTCTCCTACAATGAGCAGTTCTTC. Translation: CALGGTVSYNEQFF.